The next 27 T cell receptor beta chains were all read from a single sample in a study of neoadjuvant anti-PD-1 for oral cavity cancer. Generated by immunoSEQ multiplex PCR, the TCRdb table keeps only in-frame clones and is missing some. The table shows some 6,700 clones, with approximately 74% occurring only once. Sequencing used PBMCs, obtained before nivolumab (anti-PD-1) treatment. These receptor sequences come from a person aged 35-79 years with oral cavity squamous cell carcinoma.

The rearrangement links TRBV7-2 to TRBJ2-7; 14 positions agree with TRBD2. This CDR3 region has 14 residues. V lost 5 bases and J lost 7; bases outside the gene matches: 4. The germline V gene has CDR1 SGHTA and CDR2 FQGNSA. The CDR3 sequence is CASSRLAGGLEQYF. In DNA, the CDR3 is TGTGCCAGCAGCCGACTAGCGGGGGGGCTAGAGCAGTACTTC.

Concerning this clone itself: A read error may produce the germline difference seen at one junction end. The gene calls are TRBV2 and TRBJ2-5; 7 bases line up with TRBD1. Germline V gives CDR1 SNHLY, CDR2 FYNNEI. The CDR3 consists of 12 residues. Here the CDR3 DNA reads TGTGCCGGCAGGGGGTCCGGGGAGACCCAGTACTTC. The encoded protein is CAGRGSGETQYF.

V usage is TRBV11-2 and J usage is TRBJ1-5; a possible D gene is TRBD1 (5 bases). The CDR3 contains 16 residues. Trimming took 1 base from V and 2 from J, leaving 12 bases between them. Per germline, CDR1 SGHAT and CDR2 FQNNGV. CDR3 protein: CASSLVQAWGNQPQHF. In DNA, the CDR3 is TGTGCCAGCAGCTTAGTACAGGCCTGGGGCAATCAGCCCCAGCATTTT.

V is TRBV6-5 and J is TRBJ1-4; D possibly corresponds to TRBD1 (6 bases). CDR3 length equals 16 residues. Germline loops: CDR1 MNHEY, CDR2 SVGAGI. V dropped 1 base and J dropped 7 bases, with 16 bases sitting between them. Here the CDR3 reads CASSYFLGAGGEKLFF. The CDR3 bases are TGTGCCAGCAGTTACTTCCTGGGGGCCGGGGGTGAAAAACTGTTTTTT.

V and J are TRBV28 and TRBJ1-5, with D perhaps TRBD1 (5 bases). Germline V gene lookup returns CDR1 MDHEN and CDR2 SYDVKM. The V end lost 4 bases, the J end lost 2 bases, and 18 bases lay between the germline ends. The CDR3 has 17 residues. This CDR3 reads CASSSPYGASRNQPQHF. CDR3 nucleotides: TGTGCCAGCAGTTCCCCCTATGGGGCCTCACGCAATCAGCCCCAGCATTTT.

The gene calls are TRBV4-3 and TRBJ1-1; D unresolved. The CDR3 extends over 14 amino acids. V was cut by 4 bases and J by 1 base, with 10 bases left in between. Germline-derived CDR1 and CDR2 are LGHNA and YSLEER. The CDR3: CASSPGAANTEAFF. In nucleotides, the CDR3 is TGCGCCAGCAGCCCGGGAGCAGCGAACACTGAAGCTTTCTTT.

Comment on this clone: At one end the junction does not follow the germline gene, possibly because of a read error. This chain links TRBV7-3 with TRBJ2-5; the D gene is possibly TRBD2 (6 bases). Germline V gene data show CDR1 as SGHTA and CDR2 as FQGTGA. The CDR3 consists of 17 residues. The CDR3 coding sequence is TGTGCCAGCAGCGTAACCCCGGGACGGGAGCCTCAAGAGACCCAGTACTTC. Translated: CASSVTPGREPQETQYF.

The chain combines TRBV6-6 with TRBJ1-2, with D possibly TRBD1 on 5 matching bases. The germline gives CDR1 MNHNY, CDR2 SVGAGI (reference sequence). V was shortened by 7 bases and J by 9 bases, with 15 bases between the two germline ends. This CDR3 has 12 amino acids. CDR3 nucleotides: TGTGCCAGCAAGTCGACTCGGGGCCGCTACACCTTC. Translation gives CASKSTRGRYTF.

This clone was detected only a few times. The rearrangement links TRBV19 to TRBJ1-1; tentative D call: TRBD1 (5 bases). The germline gives CDR1 LNHDA, CDR2 SQIVND (reference sequence). Trimming removed 7 bases at V and 4 bases at J, with 13 bases between. The CDR3 loop spans 13 amino acids. The CDR3, as DNA: TGTGCCAGTACTGAAACAGGAATCACTGAAGCTTTCTTT. This sequence encodes CASTETGITEAFF.

The gene calls are TRBV7-9 and TRBJ2-3, with D hard to call. CDR3 length: 15 residues. The germline CDR1 and CDR2 sequences are SEHNR and FQNEAQ (reference sequence). Trimming took 1 base from V and 2 from J, leaving 10 bases between them. The CDR3 DNA sequence: TGTGCCAGCAGCTTAGGCCTTGTGGACACAGATACGCAGTATTTT. It encodes CASSLGLVDTDTQYF.

This chain uses TRBV4-1 with TRBJ1-2; the D gene is possibly TRBD1 (5 bases). V lost 2 bases and J 0 bases, leaving 7 bases between the germline ends. The CDR3 length is 14 residues. CDR1 MGHRA and CDR2 YSYEKL come from the germline V gene. The CDR3 reads CASSQQTANYGYTF. The CDR3 DNA reads as TGCGCCAGCAGCCAACAGACAGCTAACTATGGCTACACCTTC.

The gene calls are TRBV7-9 and TRBJ1-2; the match to TRBD1 covers 7 bases. Germline loops: CDR1 SEHNR, CDR2 FQNEAQ (reference sequence). The trim removed 3 bases at V and 1 base at J, leaving 11 bases unmatched. The CDR3 is 17 residues long. The CDR3 is CASSFRQGASVNYGYTF. DNA for the CDR3: TGTGCCAGCAGCTTCCGACAGGGTGCATCTGTTAACTATGGCTACACCTTC.

V is TRBV27 and J is TRBJ2-7; D is possibly TRBD2 (7 bases). Trimming shortened V by 4 bases and J by 1 base, and 11 bases separated the two germline ends. This CDR3 comprises 14 residues. CDR1 is MNHEY, CDR2 SMNVEV, per germline (reference sequence). This chain's CDR3 is CASSSGGPSYEQYF. CDR3 nucleotide sequence: TGTGCCAGCAGTTCGGGGGGCCCATCCTACGAGCAGTACTTC.

V usage is TRBV7-6 and J usage is TRBJ2-3; D is perhaps TRBD2 (5 bases). Germline CDR1 SGHVS, CDR2 FNYEAQ. Trimming left V 5 bases short and J 2 bases short, with 14 bases between. The length of the CDR3 is 15 residues. The CDR3 nucleotides read TGTGCCAGCAGCCGAGGGTGGTCAGACACAGATACGCAGTATTTT. Translated, it gives CASSRGWSDTDTQYF. Supplemented by reference TRBV7-6 and TRBJ2-3, the full variable domain reads GAGVSQSPRYKVTKRGQDVALRCDPISGHVSLYWYRQALGQGPEFLTYFNYEAQQDKSGLPNDRFSAERPEGSISTLTIQRTEQRDSAMYRCASSRGWSDTDTQYFGPGTRLTVL.

The rearrangement joins TRBV30 to TRBJ2-2; perhaps D is TRBD1 or TRBD2 (5 bases each). The V end was cut by 4 bases, the J end by 1 base, with 10 bases between. Germline CDR1 is GTSNPN and CDR2 is SVGIG (reference sequence). The CDR3 runs to 14 residues. Here the CDR3 DNA reads TGTGCCTGGATGAGGGACGAGAACACCGGGGAGCTGTTTTTT. Encoded protein: CAWMRDENTGELFF. Full variable domain (missing parts from reference TRBV30 and TRBJ2-2): SQTIHQWPATLVQPVGSPLSLECTVEGTSNPNLYWYRQAAGRGLQLLFYSVGIGQISSEVPQNLSASRPQDRQFILSSKKLLLSDSGFYLCAWMRDENTGELFFGEGSRLTVL.

This sequence joins TRBV11-3 and TRBJ2-3; perhaps D is TRBD1 or TRBD2 (5 bases each). V was cut by 1 base and J by 8 bases, with 13 bases left in between. The CDR3 is made up of 14 amino acids. Germline V gene lookup returns CDR1 SGHNT and CDR2 YENEEA. CDR3 coding DNA: TGTGCCAGCAGCTTAGTCGGGACGTCGGGTACGCAGTATTTT. Its translation: CASSLVGTSGTQYF.

In DNA form, the CDR3 reads TGTGCCAGAAGCTCGGACAGGCTTTATAGCAATCAGCCCCAGCATTTT. It translates to CARSSDRLYSNQPQHF. The chain joins TRBV5-3 to TRBJ1-5; 7 positions match TRBD1. TRBV5-3 is labeled an ORF, and its function is uncertain. The junction had 6 bases not matched to a gene; V was cut back by 3 bases and J by 0 bases. This CDR3 contains 16 residues.

This sequence joins TRBV7-2 and TRBJ2-2; TRBD1 is a possible D gene (6 bases). Trimming removed 2 bases from V and 1 base from J, with 8 bases in between. CDR3 length: 15 residues. Per the germline V gene, CDR1 is SGHTA and CDR2 is FQGNSA. The CDR3 reads CASSLSGQNTGELFF. CDR3 DNA: TGTGCCAGCAGCTTATCGGGACAGAACACCGGGGAGCTGTTTTTT.

The chain joins TRBV6-5 to TRBJ1-2; 10 nucleotides match TRBD1. Unmatched junction bases numbered 4, after V lost 4 bases and J lost 8 bases. The CDR3 runs to 13 residues. CDR1 and CDR2 (germline): MNHEY, SVGAGI. CDR3 amino acids: CASSSWDRGGYTF. As DNA, the CDR3 is TGTGCCAGCAGTTCGTGGGACAGGGGCGGCTACACCTTC.

The sample holds a few counts of this clone. The chain joins TRBV18 to TRBJ1-1; a possible D gene is TRBD1 (5 bases). The germline CDR1 and CDR2 sequences are KGHSH and LQKENI. V was clipped by 4 bases and J by 1 base, with 7 bases between them. This CDR3 region has 13 residues. This chain's CDR3 is CASSLQENTEAFF. The CDR3 DNA reads TGTGCCAGCTCACTACAGGAGAACACTGAAGCTTTCTTT.

V and J are TRBV12-5 and TRBJ2-2; D may be TRBD2 (5 bases). V gave up 3 bases and J gave up 3 bases, with 11 bases separating them. The CDR3 runs 15 residues. Germline loops: CDR1 LGHNT, CDR2 FRNRAP. The CDR3 loop is CASGLIERYTGELFF. The CDR3 region has the DNA TGTGCTAGTGGTTTAATCGAGCGGTACACCGGGGAGCTGTTTTTT.

V gene TRBV7-7 combines with J gene TRBJ2-5; 7 nucleotides align to TRBD1. With 4 bases clipped from V and 1 base from J, the junction kept 6 bases outside the gene matches. The CDR3 is 15 amino acids. Per the germline V gene, CDR1 is SSHAT and CDR2 is FNYEAQ (reference sequence). In DNA, the CDR3 is TGTGCCAGCAGCTCAACCGGGACAGCCCAAGAGACCCAGTACTTC. Translating gives CASSSTGTAQETQYF.

The rearrangement uses TRBV4-1 and TRBJ1-4, with D possibly TRBD1 on 5 matching bases. The CDR3 covers 16 residues. The germline gives CDR1 MGHRA, CDR2 YSYEKL. The V end was cut by 1 base, the J end by 5 bases, with 14 bases between. The CDR3 nucleotides read TGCGCCAGCAGCCAAGGCCGCGGGACGGGGAATGAAAAACTGTTTTTT. Its protein is CASSQGRGTGNEKLFF.

J is TRBJ1-2 and V is TRBV15, with TRBD1 matching 7 bases. This CDR3 is built from 14 residues. CDR1 and CDR2 from the germline V gene are LNHNV and YYDKDF (reference sequence). The V and J ends lost 0 bases and 8 bases, in that order; junction bases with no gene match: 6. The CDR3, as DNA: TGTGCCACCAGCAGAGATCGGACAGGAGCCGGCTACACCTTC. It specifies CATSRDRTGAGYTF.

The gene calls are TRBV2 and TRBJ1-3; no reliable D call. Per the germline V gene, CDR1 is SNHLY and CDR2 is FYNNEI. This CDR3 region has 13 residues. Trimming took 4 bases from V and 4 from J, leaving 8 bases between them. CDR3 in DNA: TGTGCCAGCAGTGGACCTTCGGGAAACACCATATATTTT. It specifies CASSGPSGNTIYF.

This clone was seen a handful of times. This sequence joins TRBV30 and TRBJ1-6; no firm D call. The germline V and J ends were trimmed by 8 bases and 7 bases, with 18 bases remaining between them. Germline V lookup: CDR1 GTSNPN, CDR2 SVGIG (reference sequence). The CDR3 has 14 amino acids. CDR3 coding DNA: TGTGCCCCCGAAAAGGAAGATTCGAATTCACCCCTCCACTTT. Translated: CAPEKEDSNSPLHF.

The V call is TRBV5-1, the J call TRBJ2-3, with 7 bases fitting TRBD1. The CDR3 is 14 residues long. V shed 3 bases and J 4 bases; nucleotides not matched to a gene: 5. Germline V CDR1 and CDR2: SGHRS, YFSETQ. CDR3 in amino acids: CASSSGQLADTQYF. CDR3 bases: TGCGCCAGCAGCTCGGGACAGCTGGCAGATACGCAGTATTTT.